These 8 T cell receptor beta chains were sequenced from one sample in a study of T cells after yellow fever vaccination. TCRdb processed the 5' RACE reads anew with MiXCR; each CDR3 protein has one entry. The sample lists a few hundred thousand distinct CDR3 sequences; roughly 9% were seen once. The source was CD4+ T cells sorted from PBMCs, collected 5 days after the yellow fever booster vaccination. The source is a young man who received the YFV17D yellow fever vaccine.

CDR3: CASSQRQEVELFF. The DNA of the CDR3 is TGTGCCAGCAGCCAAAGACAGGAAGTGGAGCTGTTTTTT. The chain couples TRBV4-2 to TRBJ2-2; D is perhaps TRBD1 (6 bases). CDR1 and CDR2 from the germline V gene are LGHNA and YNFKEQ. V shed 2 bases and J shed 10 bases, with 11 bases lying between them. The CDR3 has 13 residues.

This sequence joins TRBV5-4 and TRBJ2-3; 14 bases align to TRBD2. The V gene end was trimmed by 0 bases and the J gene end by 5 bases; junction bases not matched to a gene: 14. From germline, CDR1 is SGHNT and CDR2 YYREEE (reference sequence). The CDR3 length is 20 residues. The CDR3 sequence: CASSLEGLAGDPMQLDTQYF. DNA for the CDR3: TGTGCCAGCAGCTTGGAGGGACTAGCGGGGGACCCCATGCAATTAGATACGCAGTATTTT.

The table lists this clonotype with many counts. The chain carries TRBV5-1 and TRBJ1-1; 10 bases are shared with TRBD1. With 1 base clipped from V and 4 bases from J, the junction kept 1 base outside the gene matches. Germline V gene lookup returns CDR1 SGHRS and CDR2 YFSETQ. The CDR3 runs 14 residues. The CDR3 is CASSLRTGGTEAFF. DNA of the CDR3: TGCGCCAGCAGCTTGCGGACAGGGGGCACTGAAGCTTTCTTT.

This clonotype was seen more than once but under ten times. The J gene is TRBJ2-7, the V gene TRBV12-3 or TRBV12-4, with 7 bases fitting TRBD1. The V gene end was trimmed by 5 bases and the J gene end by 6 bases; junction bases not matched to a gene: 7. CDR3 length: 13 residues. The CDR3 bases are TGTGCCAGCAGTAACCAGGGGGTAGGCGAGCAGTACGTC. It is translated as CASSNQGVGEQYV.

This clonotype counts as medium-sized (0.01 to 0.1%). The chain joins TRBV5-5 to TRBJ2-5, with TRBD2 matching over 11 bases. The V gene's germline CDR1 is SGHKS and CDR2 YYEKEE (reference sequence). The CDR3 is 15 residues long. V trimming: 1 base; J trimming: 5 bases; junction bases outside the gene matches: 4. The CDR3 is CASSLNSGGAETQYF. DNA for the CDR3: TGTGCCAGCAGCTTGAATAGCGGGGGGGCCGAGACCCAGTACTTC.

The rearrangement joins TRBV5-6 to TRBJ2-3, with 8 bases lining up with TRBD2. The V gene's germline CDR1 is SGHDT and CDR2 YYEEEE. The CDR3 runs 16 residues. V lost 6 bases and J lost 5; bases outside the gene matches: 14. CDR3 in DNA: TGTGCCAGCACCTTTAACGGGGGGGCCTCGGGAGATACGCAGTATTTT. This codes for CASTFNGGASGDTQYF.

This clonotype was observed a few times. The chain combines TRBV4-1 with TRBJ1-2; the D gene is possibly TRBD1 (6 bases). Per germline, CDR1 MGHRA and CDR2 YSYEKL. The germline V and J ends were trimmed by 1 base and 3 bases, with 12 bases remaining between them. CDR3 size: 15 residues. The CDR3 sequence: CASSQGQVRDYGYTF. In DNA form, the CDR3 reads TGCGCCAGCAGCCAAGGACAGGTGAGAGACTATGGCTACACCTTC.

The chain has TRBV11-2 and TRBJ2-3; D is unresolved. Trimming cost V 5 bases and J 5 bases, with 23 bases left between them. Germline-derived CDR1 and CDR2 are SGHAT and FQNNGV. The CDR3 contains 17 residues. The CDR3 nucleotides read TGTGCCAGCAGCCTTATCGGGTCCCCCGGGTTGGAAGATACGCAGTATTTT. Amino acids: CASSLIGSPGLEDTQYF.